The 8 T cell receptor beta chains presented below share a single source sample, sequenced in a study of blood T cell repertoires in COVID-19. Profiled with immunoSEQ multiplex PCR; TCRdb holds only in-frame clones, not every one. The sample carries around 97,000 clones, more than 80% recorded once. Material: peripheral blood. These receptor sequences come from a human donor in a cohort sampled during active COVID-19.

This chain joins TRBV7-2 and TRBJ2-7, with 8 bases identical to TRBD2. V shed 1 base, J shed 0 bases, and the junction held 5 bases outside the gene matches. The CDR3 loop spans 16 amino acids. Germline CDR1 reads SGHTA; CDR2 reads FQGNSA. This CDR3 reads CASSLVSLADSYEQYF. The DNA for the CDR3 is TGTGCCAGCAGCTTAGTTTCACTAGCGGACTCCTACGAGCAGTACTTC.

This clone appeared once. The genes are TRBV19 and TRBJ2-5; 13 bases are a match to TRBD2. V lost 1 base to trimming and J lost 5 bases; unmatched junction nucleotides: 4. This CDR3 has 16 amino acids. The V gene's germline CDR1 is LNHDA and CDR2 SQIVND (reference sequence). The CDR3 nucleotides are TGTGCCAGTAGTATAGGGACTAGCGGGGGTTACGAGACCCAGTACTTC. The encoded protein is CASSIGTSGGYETQYF.

The chain joins TRBV5-1 to TRBJ2-3; 9 bases are shared with TRBD1. The CDR3 is made up of 15 amino acids. CDR1 and CDR2 (germline): SGHRS, YFSETQ. Trimming at V came to 2 bases and at J to 4 bases, leaving 5 bases not matched to a gene. CDR3 sequence reads: CASSFGDRAPDTQYF. CDR3 coding DNA: TGCGCCAGCAGCTTTGGGGACAGGGCCCCAGATACGCAGTATTTT. Combining the CDR3 with reference TRBV5-1 and TRBJ2-3 gives the whole variable domain KAGVTQTPRYLIKTRGQQVTLSCSPISGHRSVSWYQQTPGQGLQFLFEYFSETQRNKGNFPGRFSGRQFSNSRSEMNVSTLELGDSALYLCASSFGDRAPDTQYFGPGTRLTVL.

The chain is built from TRBV30 and TRBJ1-2; D gene uncertain. The CDR3 has 13 amino acids. Trimming removed 0 bases at V and 2 bases at J, with 7 bases between. Germline lookup yields CDR1 GTSNPN and CDR2 SVGIG (reference sequence). CDR3 region: CAWSVTGNYGYTF. The CDR3 nucleotides read TGTGCCTGGAGTGTTACGGGAAACTATGGCTACACCTTC.

The genes are TRBV7-3 and TRBJ2-5; 7 bases fit TRBD1. The V and J ends lost 5 bases and 5 bases, in that order; junction bases with no gene match: 2. From germline, CDR1 is SGHTA and CDR2 FQGTGA. The CDR3 has 12 residues. The CDR3 sequence is CASSQTGETQYF. The CDR3 nucleotides are TGTGCCAGCAGCCAGACAGGGGAGACCCAGTACTTC.

The V gene is TRBV5-1, the J gene TRBJ1-4, with unresolved D. Germline assignment: CDR1 SGHRS and CDR2 YFSETQ. The CDR3 sequence is 15 residues long. V gave up 3 bases and J gave up 0 bases, with 9 bases separating them. The CDR3 protein is CASSYQRTTNEKLFF. In nucleotides, the CDR3 is TGCGCCAGCAGCTATCAGCGAACAACTAATGAAAAACTGTTTTTT.

The chain is built from TRBV6-1 and TRBJ1-2; D is uncertain. The CDR3 covers 11 residues. Trimming removed 3 bases at V and 7 bases at J, with 6 bases between. In germline, CDR1 is MNHNS, CDR2 SASEGT. CDR3: CASSDGAGYTF. In DNA form, the CDR3 reads TGTGCCAGCAGTGACGGAGCTGGCTACACCTTC.

The chain uses TRBV5-1 and TRBJ2-3; D gene uncertain. CDR1 is SGHRS and CDR2 is YFSETQ in the germline V gene. Trimming removed 4 bases from V and 6 bases from J, with 6 bases in between. CDR3 length: 11 residues. The CDR3: CASSREDTQYF. CDR3 nucleotides: TGCGCCAGCAGCCGAGAGGATACGCAGTATTTT.